Below, 20 T cell receptor beta chains from the same sample are listed, as sequenced in a study of blood T cell repertoires in COVID-19 (TCRdb year 2020). Receptor libraries were prepared by the immunoSEQ multiplex PCR assay. What TCRdb holds here is the immuneACCESS table cut down to in-frame rearrangements. Part of the clones is not present; checked against another copy, under half of the missing clones reflect an unresolved V gene, and the others are unexplained. Recorded for this sample are 150,000 to 200,000 clones; 84% of them occurred a single time. Roughly 12% of the sample is held by the ten biggest clonotypes. Sequencing was performed on PBMCs or T cells enriched from blood (not recorded which). The receptor source for this set is a man aged 50 or older who had recovered from COVID-19.

J is TRBJ1-4 and V is TRBV9; TRBD1 might be the D (6 bases). Trimming took off 4 bases at V and 4 bases at J, with 11 bases between the two ends. The CDR3 runs 14 residues. Germline assignment: CDR1 SGDLS and CDR2 YYNGEE. Written as DNA, the CDR3 is TGTGCCAGCAGCCCGCGGACAGATAATGAAAAACTGTTTTTT. This sequence encodes CASSPRTDNEKLFF.

The chain employs TRBV12-3 or TRBV12-4 and TRBJ2-5; the D gene is possibly TRBD1 (5 bases). The CDR3 covers 13 residues. The V end lost 2 bases, the J end lost 5 bases, and 9 bases lay between the germline ends. In nucleotides, the CDR3 is TGTGCCAGCAGTTTACAGGGTGGGGAGACCCAGTACTTC. This translates into CASSLQGGETQYF.

This clone has more than one count but fewer than ten. This chain links TRBV18 with TRBJ1-4, with 7 bases lining up with TRBD1. From germline, CDR1 is KGHSH and CDR2 LQKENI. Germline trimming cut 5 bases from V and 7 bases from J; bases unmatched to any gene: 4. The CDR3 runs to 13 residues. The CDR3 sequence: CASSSWTGEKLFF. The CDR3 coding sequence is TGTGCCAGCTCATCCTGGACAGGTGAAAAACTGTTTTTT.

The chain is built from TRBV19 and TRBJ1-5; 9 bases line up with TRBD1. J was trimmed by 1 base and V by 4 bases; bases with no gene match: 5. The CDR3 is 16 amino acids. Germline assignment: CDR1 LNHDA and CDR2 SQIVND (reference sequence). CDR3 region: CASSNDRGLSNQPQHF. CDR3 bases: TGTGCCAGTAGTAACGACAGGGGGTTAAGCAATCAGCCCCAGCATTTT.

V and J are TRBV28 and TRBJ1-4; D might be TRBD1 (5 bases). Germline V gives CDR1 MDHEN, CDR2 SYDVKM. Trimming removed 11 bases from V and 5 bases from J, with 12 bases in between. The CDR3 contains 12 residues. This CDR3 is CAHSQGNEKLFF. The CDR3 DNA follows: TGTGCCCATTCTCAGGGAAATGAAAAACTGTTTTTT. The complete variable domain, with remaining parts taken from reference TRBV28 and TRBJ1-4, reads DVKVTQSSRYLVKRTGEKVFLECVQDMDHENMFWYRQDPGLGLRLIYFSYDVKMKEKGDIPEGYSVSREKKERFSLILESASTNQTSMYLCAHSQGNEKLFFGSGTQLSVL.

The chain employs TRBV28 and TRBJ1-2, with 7 bases identical to TRBD1. This CDR3 has 16 residues. J lost 7 bases, V lost 5 bases, and 16 bases had no gene match. Germline V lookup: CDR1 MDHEN, CDR2 SYDVKM. Here the CDR3 DNA reads TGTGCCAGCAGTCCAAACCCGACAGGGATAGTTGGTGGCTACACCTTC. Its protein is CASSPNPTGIVGGYTF.

CDR3 protein: CASSLGGRAGNTIYF. CDR3 nucleotide sequence: TGTGCCAGCAGCCTAGGGGGCAGGGCTGGAAACACCATATATTTT. This chain uses TRBV5-4 with TRBJ1-3, with TRBD1 matching 7 bases. This CDR3 region has 15 residues. Trimming at V came to 4 bases and at J to 2 bases, leaving 6 bases not matched to a gene. Germline values: CDR1 SGHNT, CDR2 YYREEE (reference sequence).

The chain uses TRBV10-2 and TRBJ2-3; D possibly corresponds to TRBD2 (7 bases). The V gene's germline CDR1 is WSHSY and CDR2 SAAADI. V dropped 5 bases and J dropped 2 bases, with 29 bases sitting between them. The CDR3 runs to 20 residues. CDR3: CASSLGGGAGSGTITDTQYF. The CDR3 coding sequence is TGCGCCAGCAGTTTAGGAGGGGGGGCGGGTTCGGGTACCATCACAGATACGCAGTATTTT.

DNA for the CDR3: TGTGCCAGCAGGCCGACTAGCGGCGAGACCCAGTACTTC. Its translation: CASRPTSGETQYF. This chain links TRBV27 with TRBJ2-5; 9 nucleotides align to TRBD2. CDR3 size: 13 residues. The V segment lost 6 bases and the J segment 5 bases; nucleotides outside the gene matches: 4. Germline V gene lookup returns CDR1 MNHEY and CDR2 SMNVEV (reference sequence).

This rearrangement joins TRBV10-3 to TRBJ1-3; no reliable D call. V gave up 10 bases and J gave up 2 bases, with 12 bases separating them. Germline loops: CDR1 ENHRY, CDR2 SYGVKD. This CDR3 contains 13 residues. The CDR3 nucleotides are TGTGCCACCCGACTCGGAGCTGGAAACACCATATATTTT. The encoded protein is CATRLGAGNTIYF.

The chain uses TRBV10-3 and TRBJ1-2, with 7 bases identical to TRBD1. The CDR3 extends over 15 amino acids. V was clipped by 0 bases and J by 5 bases; unmatched bases: 6. CDR1 and CDR2 (germline): ENHRY, SYGVKD. Here the CDR3 DNA reads TGTGCCATCAGTGAGTCGCCCGACAGGGTTTATGGCTACACCTTC. Translating it yields CAISESPDRVYGYTF.

The J gene is TRBJ2-7, the V gene TRBV9, with 7 bases that match TRBD1. Germline CDR1 and CDR2: SGDLS and YYNGEE. CDR3 size: 15 residues. The J segment lost 4 bases and the V segment lost 0 bases, leaving 7 bases of the junction unmatched. For the CDR3, the DNA is TGTGCCAGCAGCGTAGCTCAGGGGGTCGGGTACGAGCAGTACTTC. Its protein product is CASSVAQGVGYEQYF.

The chain carries TRBV9 and TRBJ2-2; weak D call: TRBD1 (6 bases). Looked up from germline, CDR1 is SGDLS and CDR2 is YYNGEE. The CDR3 loop spans 12 amino acids. V lost 3 bases to trimming and J lost 7 bases, with 7 bases between them. Written as DNA, the CDR3 is TGTGCCAGCAGCGCGGACAGCGGGGAGCTGTTTTTT. It encodes CASSADSGELFF.

The J gene is TRBJ1-5, the V gene TRBV28; D unclear. The CDR3 extends over 14 amino acids. Trimming left V 6 bases short and J 0 bases short, with 9 bases between. The V gene's germline CDR1 is MDHEN and CDR2 SYDVKM. CDR3 DNA sequence: TGTGCCAGCAGGTGGCGGATTAGCAATCAGCCCCAGCATTTT. Protein product: CASRWRISNQPQHF. Filled out from reference TRBV28 and TRBJ1-5, the complete variable domain reads DVKVTQSSRYLVKRTGEKVFLECVQDMDHENMFWYRQDPGLGLRLIYFSYDVKMKEKGDIPEGYSVSREKKERFSLILESASTNQTSMYLCASRWRISNQPQHFGDGTRLSIL.

The chain recombines TRBV18 with TRBJ1-5, with D perhaps matching TRBD1 (5 bases). CDR3 length equals 14 residues. Germline V CDR1 and CDR2: KGHSH, LQKENI. Trimming cost V 4 bases and J 0 bases, with 7 bases left between them. In nucleotides, the CDR3 is TGTGCCAGCTCACAGGGGTATAGCAATCAGCCCCAGCATTTT. It translates to CASSQGYSNQPQHF. Drawing the rest from reference TRBV18 and TRBJ1-5, the complete variable domain is NAGVMQNPRHLVRRRGQEARLRCSPMKGHSHVYWYRQLPEEGLKFMVYLQKENIIDESGMPKERFSAEFPKEGPSILRIQQVVRGDSAAYFCASSQGYSNQPQHFGDGTRLSIL.

The chain combines TRBV30 with TRBJ2-5; 12 nucleotides line up with TRBD1. The CDR3 length is 16 residues. CDR1 GTSNPN and CDR2 SVGIG come from the germline V gene (reference sequence). With 3 bases clipped from V and 4 bases from J, the junction kept 9 bases outside the gene matches. CDR3 sequence: CAWSARGQGARETQYF. CDR3 DNA: TGTGCCTGGAGCGCCCGGGGACAGGGGGCGCGAGAGACCCAGTACTTC.

The chain links TRBV5-4 to TRBJ1-6; D gene uncertain. The CDR3 covers 14 residues. V was cut by 0 bases and J by 7 bases, with 8 bases left in between. CDR1 and CDR2 (germline): SGHNT, YYREEE (reference sequence). The CDR3 sequence is CASSLEVGNSPLHF. CDR3 DNA: TGTGCCAGCAGCTTGGAGGTCGGGAATTCACCCCTCCACTTT.

This CDR3 is CASRGNTEAFF. DNA for the CDR3: TGTGCCAGTAGGGGGAACACTGAAGCTTTCTTT. The V call is TRBV6-5, the J call TRBJ1-1; the D gene is possibly TRBD1 (5 bases). The CDR3 has 11 residues. In germline, CDR1 is MNHEY, CDR2 SVGAGI. The ends were cut back, 9 bases at V and 1 base at J, with 6 bases in the middle.

The rearrangement links TRBV10-3 to TRBJ1-2, with D uncertain. The CDR3 sequence is 14 residues long. Germline V gene data show CDR1 as ENHRY and CDR2 as SYGVKD. Trimming removed 2 bases from V and 4 bases from J, with 11 bases in between. CDR3 in DNA: TGTGCCATCAGTGAGGCCCTCGAGAGCTATGGCTACACCTTC. This codes for CAISEALESYGYTF.

J is TRBJ2-7 and V is TRBV9, with 16 bases aligning to TRBD2. J was trimmed by 3 bases and V by 4 bases; bases with no gene match: 4. Germline V gene sequence: CDR1 SGDLS, CDR2 YYNGEE. The CDR3 extends over 16 amino acids. The CDR3 nucleotides read TGTGCCAGCAGCCGGGGACTAGCGGGGGGGAGCTACGAGCAGTACTTC. As protein: CASSRGLAGGSYEQYF.